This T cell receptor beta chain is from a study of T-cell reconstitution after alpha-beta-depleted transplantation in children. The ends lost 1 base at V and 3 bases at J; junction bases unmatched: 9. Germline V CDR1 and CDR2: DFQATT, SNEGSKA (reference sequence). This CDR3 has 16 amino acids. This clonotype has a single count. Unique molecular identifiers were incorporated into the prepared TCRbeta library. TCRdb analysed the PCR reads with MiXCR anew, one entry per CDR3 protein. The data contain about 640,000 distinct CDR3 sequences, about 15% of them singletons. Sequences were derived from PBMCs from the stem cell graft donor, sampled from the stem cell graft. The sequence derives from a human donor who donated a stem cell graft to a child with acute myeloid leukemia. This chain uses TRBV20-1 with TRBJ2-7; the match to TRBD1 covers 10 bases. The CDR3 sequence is CSARVLGDRGIYEQYF. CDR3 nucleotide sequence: TGCAGTGCTAGAGTCTTAGGGGACAGGGGAATCTACGAGCAGTACTTC.